These 32 T cell receptor beta chains were all obtained from the same sample, sequenced in a study of neurological immune-mediated disorders. TCRdb reprocessed the 5' RACE reads with MiXCR, giving one entry per CDR3 protein. The data contain roughly 57,000 distinct CDR3 sequences, 8% to 9% of them singletons. Time point reported: longitudinal time-point 3. Sequenced sample: PBMCs. The receptors stem from a woman in her thirties or forties in good health.

On this clonotype itself: The germline gene is not matched at one end of the junction; a read error may be the cause. The chain has TRBV2 and TRBJ1-5; D unresolved. CDR1 and CDR2 (germline): SNHLY, FYNNEI. The CDR3 spans 16 residues. CDR3 in amino acids: CASSQARGLGNQPQHF. CDR3 coding DNA: TGTGCCAGCAGTCAAGCCCGGGGTCTGGGCAATCAGCCCCAGCATTTT.

This clonotype was picked up many times. The V gene is TRBV2, the J gene TRBJ2-1; D is ambiguous. Germline V gene data show CDR1 as SNHLY and CDR2 as FYNNEI. Trimming left V 5 bases short and J 10 bases short, with 18 bases between. CDR3 length equals 14 residues. Written as DNA, the CDR3 is TGTGCCAGCAGTTCCAATCTTCTGTCGGGCGAGCAGTTCTTC. Encoded protein: CASSSNLLSGEQFF.

This clonotype was observed a handful of times. The rearrangement uses TRBV5-5 and TRBJ1-5; no firm D call. Trimming shortened V by 1 base and J by 5 bases, and 13 bases separated the two germline ends. This CDR3 spans 15 amino acids. In germline, CDR1 is SGHKS, CDR2 YYEKEE (reference sequence). The CDR3 region is CASSLFFDGDQPQHF. CDR3 DNA sequence: TGTGCCAGCAGCTTGTTCTTCGACGGGGATCAGCCCCAGCATTTT.

This clonotype has a count of ten or more. The chain links TRBV6-5 to TRBJ1-4; no clear D gene. The CDR3 sequence is 19 residues long. V gave up 4 bases and J gave up 7 bases, with 28 bases separating them. Per germline, CDR1 MNHEY and CDR2 SVGAGI. In nucleotides, the CDR3 is TGTGCCAGCAGTTTCCGACGTTGGACTCCGGATGGAGCGGTTGAAAAACTGTTTTTT. Encoded protein: CASSFRRWTPDGAVEKLFF.

This clonotype was detected many times. The CDR3 here is CSARDGWGGAPDTQYF. The CDR3 nucleotides read TGCAGTGCTAGAGATGGCTGGGGAGGGGCCCCAGATACGCAGTATTTT. This sequence joins TRBV20-1 and TRBJ2-3; 7 bases match TRBD2. Trimming at V came to 0 bases and at J to 4 bases, leaving 10 bases not matched to a gene. The CDR3 runs to 16 residues. CDR1 and CDR2 (germline): DFQATT, SNEGSKA (reference sequence).

This clonotype was seen ten or more times. This CDR3 reads CASSQGLGDTQYF. In DNA, the CDR3 is TGTGCCAGCAGCCAAGGGCTCGGAGATACGCAGTATTTT. This chain joins TRBV3-1 and TRBJ2-3; D is ambiguous. V lost 1 base to trimming and J lost 5 bases, with 7 bases between them. Germline CDR1 reads LGHDT; CDR2 reads YNNKEL (reference sequence). The CDR3 is 13 amino acids.

The V call is TRBV20-1, the J call TRBJ2-1; the D gene is possibly TRBD2 (6 bases). The CDR3 is made up of 11 amino acids. Trimming shortened V by 2 bases and J by 8 bases, and 7 bases separated the two germline ends. Per germline, CDR1 DFQATT and CDR2 SNEGSKA (reference sequence). The DNA of the CDR3 is TGCAGTGCTAGACTAGCGTATGAGCAGTTCTTC. Amino acids: CSARLAYEQFF.

With respect to this clonotype: A clone one base away is much larger, so this may be a read error. The CDR3 nucleotides are TGCGCCAGCAGCCACGATCGCAGAGGCACAGATACGCAGTATTTT. Its protein product is CASSHDRRGTDTQYF. V gene TRBV4-1 combines with J gene TRBJ2-3; D remains unclear. V was shortened by 3 bases and J by 1 base, with 11 bases between the two germline ends. The length of the CDR3 is 15 residues. Germline values: CDR1 MGHRA, CDR2 YSYEKL.

The chain couples TRBV9 to TRBJ2-3; D call uncertain. V shed 0 bases and J shed 6 bases, with 8 bases lying between them. The length of the CDR3 is 13 residues. CDR1 and CDR2 (germline): SGDLS, YYNGEE. The CDR3 DNA is TGTGCCAGCAGCGTAGCTCGCTGGGATACGCAGTATTTT. Its translation is CASSVARWDTQYF.

Many counts were recorded for this clonotype. The V gene is TRBV5-1, the J gene TRBJ2-3, with 9 bases that match TRBD2. The CDR3 runs 16 residues. Germline loops: CDR1 SGHRS, CDR2 YFSETQ. The junction had 8 bases not matched to a gene; V was cut back by 4 bases and J by 2 bases. Here the CDR3 DNA reads TGCGCCAGCAGCCCGGCGGCGGGGGGGCTCACAGATACGCAGTATTTT. It encodes CASSPAAGGLTDTQYF. The full variable domain, completed using reference TRBV5-1 and TRBJ2-3, is KAGVTQTPRYLIKTRGQQVTLSCSPISGHRSVSWYQQTPGQGLQFLFEYFSETQRNKGNFPGRFSGRQFSNSRSEMNVSTLELGDSALYLCASSPAAGGLTDTQYFGPGTRLTVL.

The chain is built from TRBV18 and TRBJ1-1; a weak D match, TRBD1 (5 bases). This CDR3 spans 16 amino acids. V lost 0 bases to trimming and J lost 1 base, with 12 bases between them. Germline CDR1 is KGHSH and CDR2 is LQKENI. The CDR3 DNA reads TGTGCCAGCTCACCACCGAGGGACGGACAGAACACTGAAGCTTTCTTT. Its translation is CASSPPRDGQNTEAFF.

This clonotype was seen ten or more times. The V gene is TRBV7-2, the J gene TRBJ2-7, with a possible D match to TRBD1 (6 bases). Germline CDR1 SGHTA, CDR2 FQGNSA. The V gene lost 3 bases and the J gene lost 3 bases, with 12 bases spanning the gap. The CDR3 is made up of 14 amino acids. The CDR3: CASSFGLGGYEQYF. The DNA for the CDR3 is TGTGCCAGCAGCTTCGGCTTAGGGGGCTACGAGCAGTACTTC.

This clonotype was observed at least ten times. V usage is TRBV14 and J usage is TRBJ2-7; unclear D gene. Trimming stripped 3 bases from V and 5 bases from J, with 20 bases between. Germline V gives CDR1 SGHDN, CDR2 FVKESK. CDR3 length: 16 amino acids. This chain's CDR3 is CASSQTSRGAQDEQYF. The CDR3 DNA reads TGTGCCAGCAGCCAGACCAGCCGCGGAGCCCAAGACGAGCAGTACTTC.

The rearrangement joins TRBV9 to TRBJ1-2; no clear D gene. Germline CDR1 reads SGDLS; CDR2 reads YYNGEE. CDR3 length: 15 residues. Trimming took off 0 bases at V and 4 bases at J, with 13 bases between the two ends. CDR3 protein: CASSVESNSGYGYTF. CDR3 in DNA: TGTGCCAGCAGCGTAGAATCCAATAGCGGCTATGGCTACACCTTC.

With respect to this clonotype: A much larger clonotype is one base distant, so this may be a read error. In nucleotides, the CDR3 is TGTGTCAGCAGCGAAACAGCGAACACTGAAGCTTTCTTT. Translating gives CVSSETANTEAFF. The V call is TRBV7-3, the J call TRBJ1-1; D call uncertain. The CDR3 totals 13 residues. Germline V gene data show CDR1 as SGHTA and CDR2 as FQGTGA.

This clonotype was found many times. The V call is TRBV12-3 or TRBV12-4, the J call TRBJ1-4; 8 positions match TRBD1. This CDR3 is 15 amino acids long. V was pared by 6 bases and J by 3 bases, with 6 bases of the junction left unmatched. CDR3 protein: CASSQRQGSNEKLFF. For the CDR3, the DNA is TGTGCCAGCAGCCAGAGACAGGGGTCTAATGAAAAACTGTTTTTT.

This clonotype was counted ten times or more. The chain is built from TRBV5-1 and TRBJ1-2; D gene unclear. This CDR3 is 14 amino acids long. V gave up 4 bases and J gave up 7 bases, with 17 bases separating them. CDR1 is SGHRS and CDR2 is YFSETQ in the germline V gene. Here the CDR3 reads CASSQQPREVGYTF. CDR3 DNA: TGCGCCAGCAGCCAGCAACCCCGGGAGGTTGGCTACACCTTC.

This clonotype came up many times. The chain joins TRBV7-2 to TRBJ2-3; 16 bases line up with TRBD2. The CDR3 has 17 amino acids. V trimming: 4 bases; J trimming: 3 bases; junction bases outside the gene matches: 4. CDR1 and CDR2 (germline): SGHTA, FQGNSA. DNA of the CDR3: TGTGCCAGCAGCTCAGGGACTAGCGGGAGGGGTACAGATACGCAGTATTTT. Its protein product is CASSSGTSGRGTDTQYF.

This clonotype was found many times. The genes are TRBV10-1 and TRBJ2-2, with 11 bases fitting TRBD1. The CDR3 sequence is 16 residues long. J gave up 4 bases and V 3 bases, and 4 bases lay outside the gene matches. Germline V lookup: CDR1 WNHNN, CDR2 SYGVQD (reference sequence). In DNA, the CDR3 is TGCGCCAGCAGTGACGGGACAGGGGGACCCACCGGGGAGCTGTTTTTT. Its translation: CASSDGTGGPTGELFF.

The sample holds many counts of this clonotype. This chain links TRBV6-6 with TRBJ1-6; 7 bases line up with TRBD1. The ends lost 5 bases at V and 7 bases at J; junction bases unmatched: 2. Germline V gene lookup returns CDR1 MNHNY and CDR2 SVGAGI (reference sequence). The length of the CDR3 is 13 residues. CDR3 loop: CASSRDRNSPLHF. The CDR3 nucleotides are TGTGCCAGCAGTAGGGACAGAAATTCACCCCTCCACTTT.

V usage is TRBV27 and J usage is TRBJ2-3; tentatively, D is TRBD2 (6 bases). Germline CDR1 reads MNHEY; CDR2 reads SMNVEV (reference sequence). The CDR3 has 14 residues. Trimming removed 3 bases from V and 11 bases from J, with 18 bases in between. CDR3 sequence (DNA): TGTGCCAGCAGTTTCGCTAGCTTCGGCGGGGAGCAGTATTTT. Encoded protein: CASSFASFGGEQYF.

The table lists this clonotype with many counts. The V and J genes are TRBV20-1 and TRBJ1-5, with TRBD1 identical over 7 bases. This CDR3 is built from 14 residues. Germline assignment: CDR1 DFQATT and CDR2 SNEGSKA (reference sequence). The V and J ends lost 4 bases and 2 bases, in that order; junction bases with no gene match: 5. CDR3 protein: CSAKTGAGNQPQHF. In nucleotides, the CDR3 is TGCAGTGCTAAAACAGGGGCGGGCAATCAGCCCCAGCATTTT.

Many counts were recorded for this clonotype. The gene calls are TRBV7-3 and TRBJ2-7; D is tentatively TRBD1 or TRBD2 (5 bases each). CDR1 and CDR2 from the germline V gene are SGHTA and FQGTGA. Trimming shortened V by 3 bases and J by 5 bases, and 14 bases separated the two germline ends. This CDR3 has 14 amino acids. CDR3 DNA: TGTGCCAGCAGCTTCTCGGCCCCGGGACACGAGCAGTACTTC. Translating gives CASSFSAPGHEQYF.

This clonotype showed up many times. The chain links TRBV4-3 to TRBJ1-1; D unclear. CDR3 size: 15 residues. Trimming shortened V by 4 bases and J by 8 bases, and 20 bases separated the two germline ends. Germline assignment: CDR1 LGHNA and CDR2 YSLEER. CDR3 DNA sequence: TGCGCCAGCAGCCCCGGGCTGGCGACGGTACGAGAAGCTTTCTTT. This codes for CASSPGLATVREAFF.

This clonotype showed up many times. The chain links TRBV9 to TRBJ2-5; 10 nucleotides line up with TRBD2. Germline V gene data show CDR1 as SGDLS and CDR2 as YYNGEE. This CDR3 is built from 14 residues. V lost 4 bases and J lost 3; bases outside the gene matches: 3. The CDR3 DNA reads TGTGCCAGCAGCCCGGGGACTAGCGAAGAGACCCAGTACTTC. Translated, it gives CASSPGTSEETQYF. The variable domain in full, with the rest retrieved from reference TRBV9 and TRBJ2-5, is DSGVTQTPKHLITATGQRVTLRCSPRSGDLSVYWYQQSLDQGLQFLIQYYNGEERAKGNILERFSAQQFPDLHSELNLSSLELGDSALYFCASSPGTSEETQYFGPGTRLLVL.

In regard to this clonotype: Being one base from a much bigger clone, this may be a read error. The gene calls are TRBV9 and TRBJ2-7, with 12 positions matching TRBD2. CDR3 length equals 16 residues. Germline CDR1 reads SGDLS; CDR2 reads YYNGEE. CDR3 loop: CASRVGASGGAYEQYF. The CDR3 DNA reads as TGTGCCAGCAGAGTAGGCGCTAGCGGGGGGGCCTACGAGCAGTACTTC.

This clonotype was counted many times. This sequence joins TRBV7-9 and TRBJ2-5, with 7 bases fitting TRBD2. The V gene's germline CDR1 is SEHNR and CDR2 FQNEAQ (reference sequence). CDR3 size: 15 residues. The trim removed 1 base at V and 3 bases at J, leaving 5 bases unmatched. CDR3 sequence: CASSLGMGREETQYF. The CDR3 DNA sequence: TGTGCCAGCAGCTTAGGCATGGGGAGGGAAGAGACCCAGTACTTC.

Many counts were recorded for this clonotype. The chain joins TRBV5-1 to TRBJ1-4, with D perhaps matching TRBD1 (5 bases). Trimming removed 0 bases from V and 4 bases from J, with 10 bases in between. From germline, CDR1 is SGHRS and CDR2 YFSETQ. The CDR3 length is 15 residues. This CDR3 reads CASSLVAGSNEKLFF. CDR3 coding DNA: TGCGCCAGCAGCTTGGTAGCAGGGAGTAATGAAAAACTGTTTTTT.

This clonotype was seen repeatedly, ten times or more. This chain connects TRBV4-1 to TRBJ1-2; D ambiguous. This CDR3 is built from 13 residues. CDR1 MGHRA and CDR2 YSYEKL come from the germline V gene. Trimming left V 4 bases short and J 8 bases short, with 14 bases between. The CDR3 region is CASSPLSWAGYTF. As DNA, the CDR3 is TGCGCCAGCAGCCCACTGTCTTGGGCCGGCTACACCTTC.

This clonotype was seen at least ten times. The V gene is TRBV14, the J gene TRBJ1-1, with a possible D match to TRBD1 (5 bases). In germline, CDR1 is SGHDN, CDR2 FVKESK. The CDR3 sequence is 15 residues long. V lost 4 bases and J 4 bases, leaving 16 bases between the germline ends. The CDR3 is CASSPLLQGGTEAFF. The CDR3 nucleotides read TGTGCCAGCAGCCCCCTGTTGCAGGGTGGCACTGAAGCTTTCTTT.

By share, this clonotype counts as medium-sized. The chain links TRBV20-1 to TRBJ2-7; the match to TRBD2 covers 9 bases. Per the germline V gene, CDR1 is DFQATT and CDR2 is SNEGSKA (reference sequence). The ends lost 1 base at V and 7 bases at J; junction bases unmatched: 17. The CDR3 length is 17 residues. The CDR3 nucleotides are TGCAGTGCTAGAGCGGGGCCGACTAGCGGAGCAACTACGGAGCAGTACTTC. Protein: CSARAGPTSGATTEQYF.

In this sample, this clonotype turned up many times. The chain uses TRBV5-1 and TRBJ2-3; D unclear. CDR1 and CDR2 from the germline V gene are SGHRS and YFSETQ. Between the trimmed V and J ends, which lost 0 bases and 0 bases, there was a span of 8 bases. This CDR3 region has 15 residues. Written as DNA, the CDR3 is TGCGCCAGCAGCTTGGACGGCTACAGCACAGATACGCAGTATTTT. Its protein product is CASSLDGYSTDTQYF.